This TCR beta chain was recorded in a study of T cells in Graves' hyperthyroidism and ophthalmopathy. Study background: Before treatment of any kind, peripheral blood was taken at initial diagnosis.

Amplification targeted TCR beta CDR3 regions from RNA transcripts. Using the HTBI primer set, a first-round RT-PCR was run on the TCR CDR3. TCRdb re-called the multiplex PCR reads through MiXCR, storing one row per CDR3 protein. This table has hundreds of thousands of distinct CDR3 sequences, 35% to 45% appearing once. The CDR3 loop spans 17 amino acids. Trimming removed 1 base from V and 4 bases from J, with 20 bases in between. Germline CDR1 SGDLS, CDR2 YYNGEE. Overall study results and limits: A model of 13 V-J features distinguished ophthalmopathy from stable hyperthyroidism.

In this sample, this clonotype turned up a few times. Its antigen remains unidentified. The sample was blood. The V call is TRBV9, the J call TRBJ1-1, with D uncertain. This clonotype was sampled from a man younger than 30 with Graves' hyperthyroidism. The CDR3 DNA is TGTGCCAGCAGCGTACGACCAGTATCGGCGGGCGGCACTGAAGCTTTCTTT. Translation gives CASSVRPVSAGGTEAFF. Filled out from reference TRBV9 and TRBJ1-1, the complete variable domain reads DSGVTQTPKHLITATGQRVTLRCSPRSGDLSVYWYQQSLDQGLQFLIQYYNGEERAKGNILERFSAQQFPDLHSELNLSSLELGDSALYFCASSVRPVSAGGTEAFFGQGTRLTVV.